Each of the 25 T cell receptor beta chains below was sequenced from the same sample in a study of vaccination effects on CD4 cells after COVID-19 (dated by TCRdb to between 2021 and 2022). In the ViraFEST assay, PBMC were stimulated with viral peptide pools, and antigen-specific CD4+ T cell clonotypes were then identified by expansion using TCR sequencing. After around ten days of culture, CD4+ T cells were isolated with the EasySep CD4+ T cell isolation kit. Each participant got two doses of an mRNA SARS-CoV-2 vaccine, either BNT162b2 or mRNA-1273. The method behind the library was the immunoSEQ multiplex PCR assay. Imported from immuneACCESS, the table was reduced by TCRdb to in-frame sequences with V and J called. These copies leave out some clones; in studies compared against another copy, an unresolved V gene accounts for under half, and the cause of the remainder is not known. This sample has 65,000 to 75,000 clones in its table, and just under 75% of those were observed once. The ten largest account for roughly 1.5% of the sample.

These receptors' antigens are unknown. This specimen was CD4+ T cells from PBMCs cultured with HCoV-229E spike peptides, taken after COVID-19 vaccination. The cell subset or site tag for this specimen amounts to: HCoV-229E spike overlapping peptide pool stimulation. The origin of the receptors is a human donor who received a COVID-19 vaccine.

J is TRBJ2-5 and V is TRBV5-1, with TRBD1 matching 7 bases. The germline gives CDR1 SGHRS, CDR2 YFSETQ. V shed 6 bases, J shed 7 bases, and the junction held 9 bases outside the gene matches. The length of the CDR3 is 13 residues. The CDR3 loop is CASTTGEIGTQYF. In DNA form, the CDR3 reads TGCGCCAGCACCACAGGGGAAATTGGGACCCAGTACTTC.

The chain joins TRBV2 to TRBJ1-4; 7 bases are a match to TRBD1. Trimming cost V 8 bases and J 1 base; bases outside gene matches: 22. Germline V lookup: CDR1 SNHLY, CDR2 FYNNEI. The CDR3 sequence is 20 residues long. CDR3 sequence: CASVYSGTANPWETNEKLFF. CDR3 in DNA: TGTGCCAGCGTGTATTCCGGGACAGCCAACCCCTGGGAAACTAATGAAAAACTGTTTTTT.

The gene calls are TRBV25-1 and TRBJ1-2; 7 nucleotides line up with TRBD1. The CDR3 contains 13 residues. Germline values: CDR1 MGHDK, CDR2 SYGVNS. The V segment lost 5 bases and the J segment 5 bases; nucleotides outside the gene matches: 5. This CDR3 is CASSPTGAYGYTF. In nucleotides, the CDR3 is TGTGCCAGCAGTCCAACAGGGGCGTATGGCTACACCTTC.

A few counts support this clone. The rearrangement joins TRBV4-1 to TRBJ2-7; D is unresolved. V lost 4 bases, J lost 0 bases, and 16 bases lay in between. Germline lookup yields CDR1 MGHRA and CDR2 YSYEKL. This CDR3 region has 16 residues. CDR3 in DNA: TGCGCCAGCAGCCCAAGGACCGCTATCAGCTCCTACGAGCAGTACGTC. This codes for CASSPRTAISSYEQYV.

V and J are TRBV2 and TRBJ2-7, with 9 bases identical to TRBD1. Trimming cost V 2 bases and J 3 bases; bases outside gene matches: 5. The CDR3 totals 15 residues. Germline V gene sequence: CDR1 SNHLY, CDR2 FYNNEI. CDR3 region: CASSETGTGNYEQYV. CDR3 nucleotides: TGTGCCAGCAGTGAAACCGGGACAGGGAACTACGAGCAGTACGTC.

There are a few counts of this clone. The chain combines TRBV15 with TRBJ1-5, with 7 positions matching TRBD1. Germline CDR1 is LNHNV and CDR2 is YYDKDF (reference sequence). After removal of 4 bases from V and 3 bases from J, the junction contained 6 bases not matched to a gene. CDR3 size: 15 residues. The CDR3 DNA reads as TGTGCCACCAGCAATTGGGACAGCTTCAATCAGCCCCAGCATTTT. It translates to CATSNWDSFNQPQHF. The entire variable domain, with the rest obtained from reference TRBV15 and TRBJ1-5, is as follows: DAMVIQNPRYQVTQFGKPVTLSCSQTLNHNVMYWYQQKSSQAPKLLFHYYDKDFNNEADTPDNFQSRRPNTSFCFLDIRSPGLGDTAMYLCATSNWDSFNQPQHFGDGTRLSIL.

CDR3 bases: TGTGCCAGCAGTCAAAAAGAGACCCAGTACTTC. Translation: CASSQKETQYF. J is TRBJ2-5 and V is TRBV2, with D unclear. The CDR3 extends over 11 amino acids. CDR1 and CDR2 from the germline V gene are SNHLY and FYNNEI. The V gene lost 5 bases and the J gene lost 3 bases, with 4 bases spanning the gap.

Regarding this clone: Other DNA sequences of this sample code for an identical CDR3. The V and J genes are TRBV9 and TRBJ2-2; D uncertain. The CDR3 contains 11 residues. The V gene's germline CDR1 is SGDLS and CDR2 YYNGEE. V gave up 4 bases and J gave up 4 bases, with 2 bases separating them. DNA of the CDR3: TGTGCCAGCAGCTCCACCGGGGAGCTGTTTTTT. This gives the protein CASSSTGELFF.

This clone came up a few times. This chain links TRBV2 with TRBJ2-2; the D is unclear. V lost 3 bases and J lost 5, with 4 bases in between. The length of the CDR3 is 12 residues. The germline V gene encodes CDR1 SNHLY and CDR2 FYNNEI. The CDR3 here is CASSDRTGELFF. The CDR3, as DNA: TGTGCCAGCAGTGACAGGACCGGGGAGCTGTTTTTT.

V is TRBV12-5 and J is TRBJ2-4; no definite D call. Germline V gene data show CDR1 as LGHNT and CDR2 as FRNRAP. The CDR3 has 14 amino acids. V was shortened by 5 bases and J by 1 base, with 9 bases between the two germline ends. In DNA, the CDR3 is TGTGCTAGTGGTACCTCGGGTGCCAAAAACATTCAGTACTTC. Encoded protein: CASGTSGAKNIQYF. Looking up the rest from reference TRBV12-5 and TRBJ2-4 gives the full variable domain: DARVTQTPRHKVTEMGQEVTMRCQPILGHNTVFWYRQTMMQGLELLAYFRNRAPLDDSGMPKDRFSAEMPDATLATLKIQPSEPRDSAVYFCASGTSGAKNIQYFGAGTRLSVL.

The V call is TRBV6-6, the J call TRBJ2-7; D gene ambiguous. V dropped 2 bases and J dropped 3 bases, with 11 bases sitting between them. Germline V lookup: CDR1 MNHNY, CDR2 SVGAGI (reference sequence). The CDR3 is 14 residues long. This CDR3 is CASSYGGTGYEQYV. The DNA of the CDR3 is TGTGCCAGCAGTTACGGCGGCACGGGCTACGAGCAGTACGTC.

The CDR3 region has the DNA TGTGCCAGCAGTTACTCGACCGGGGGAAGTAACTATGGCTACACCTTC. As protein: CASSYSTGGSNYGYTF. The V and J genes are TRBV6-5 and TRBJ1-2; perhaps TRBD1 as D (5 bases). The ends were cut back, 0 bases at V and 1 base at J, with 12 bases in the middle. CDR1 and CDR2 (germline): MNHEY, SVGAGI. This CDR3 has 16 amino acids.

The chain recombines TRBV3-1 (or the pseudogene TRBV3-2) with TRBJ1-5; 8 nucleotides agree with TRBD1. This CDR3 region has 16 residues. Germline V gene data show CDR1 as LGHDT and CDR2 as YNNKEL (reference sequence). The V gene end was trimmed by 5 bases and the J gene end by 6 bases; junction bases not matched to a gene: 12. As DNA, the CDR3 is TGTGCCAGCAGCTTATCTGACAGGGGAGAACTTCAGCCCCAGCATTTT. It is translated as CASSLSDRGELQPQHF.

The V gene is TRBV5-5, the J gene TRBJ2-5, with D uncertain. This CDR3 has 16 residues. The V end was cut by 0 bases, the J end by 1 base, with 13 bases between. The germline V gene encodes CDR1 SGHKS and CDR2 YYEKEE (reference sequence). The CDR3 region is CASSLGALAAQETQYF. CDR3 sequence (DNA): TGTGCCAGCAGCTTGGGGGCCTTAGCCGCCCAAGAGACCCAGTACTTC.

The gene calls are TRBV19 and TRBJ2-4, with TRBD2 identical over 7 bases. The CDR3 consists of 17 residues. The V and J ends lost 4 bases and 7 bases, in that order; junction bases with no gene match: 16. Germline CDR1 reads LNHDA; CDR2 reads SQIVND (reference sequence). In DNA, the CDR3 is TGTGCCAGTAGTACCCTCCAGACACTAGCGCTGGGGAACATTCAGTACTTC. This translates into CASSTLQTLALGNIQYF. Full variable domain (rest looked up from reference TRBV19 and TRBJ2-4): DGGITQSPKYLFRKEGQNVTLSCEQNLNHDAMYWYRQDPGQGLRLIYYSQIVNDFQKGDIAEGYSVSREKKESFPLTVTSAQKNPTAFYLCASSTLQTLALGNIQYFGAGTRLSVL.

This clone is a singleton in its sample. The chain couples TRBV7-2 to TRBJ1-2, with 7 bases matching TRBD1. The CDR3 is made up of 14 amino acids. In germline, CDR1 is SGHTA, CDR2 FQGNSA. Germline trimming cut 4 bases from V and 8 bases from J; bases unmatched to any gene: 10. The DNA for the CDR3 is TGTGCCAGCAGCTACCGACAGGGAGGAAGCGGCTACACCTTC. Protein: CASSYRQGGSGYTF.

The chain is built from TRBV11-2 and TRBJ1-5; possibly TRBD1 for D (6 bases). The CDR3 loop spans 15 amino acids. V lost 0 bases to trimming and J lost 6 bases, with 12 bases between them. In germline, CDR1 is SGHAT, CDR2 FQNNGV. The CDR3 here is CASSLEGAWGQPQHF. The CDR3 DNA follows: TGTGCCAGCAGCTTAGAGGGGGCGTGGGGTCAGCCCCAGCATTTT. Complete variable domain (other parts from reference TRBV11-2 and TRBJ1-5): EAGVAQSPRYKIIEKRQSVAFWCNPISGHATLYWYQQILGQGPKLLIQFQNNGVVDDSQLPKDRFSAERLKGVDSTLKIQPAKLEDSAVYLCASSLEGAWGQPQHFGDGTRLSIL.

This clone was counted once. V usage is TRBV18 and J usage is TRBJ1-1, with 7 nucleotides matching TRBD1. The ends lost 2 bases at V and 2 bases at J; junction bases unmatched: 2. The CDR3 length is 14 residues. Germline V gene lookup returns CDR1 KGHSH and CDR2 LQKENI. CDR3 in DNA: TGTGCCAGCTCACCAAGGACAGGAAACACTGAAGCTTTCTTT. It yields the protein CASSPRTGNTEAFF. The full variable domain, completed using reference TRBV18 and TRBJ1-1, is NAGVMQNPRHLVRRRGQEARLRCSPMKGHSHVYWYRQLPEEGLKFMVYLQKENIIDESGMPKERFSAEFPKEGPSILRIQQVVRGDSAAYFCASSPRTGNTEAFFGQGTRLTVV.

The gene calls are TRBV9 and TRBJ1-2, with no clear D. Germline V CDR1 and CDR2: SGDLS, YYNGEE. The V gene lost 0 bases and the J gene lost 0 bases, with 9 bases spanning the gap. The CDR3 runs 15 residues. This chain's CDR3 is CASSVAGGPNYGYTF. The CDR3 bases are TGTGCCAGCAGCGTAGCAGGAGGGCCTAACTATGGCTACACCTTC.

In this sample, this clone turned up a few times. V and J are TRBV6-5 and TRBJ1-2, with D hard to call. Trimming pared 5 bases from V and 8 bases from J, leaving 15 bases between. The CDR3 has 13 residues. From germline, CDR1 is MNHEY and CDR2 SVGAGI. This chain's CDR3 is CASSIGPTGGYTF. The DNA for the CDR3 is TGTGCCAGCAGTATAGGACCTACGGGGGGCTACACCTTC.

The sample holds a few counts of this clone. The rearrangement joins TRBV24-1 to TRBJ1-5, with no clear D. The germline gives CDR1 KGHDR, CDR2 SFDVKD. The CDR3 is 15 amino acids. V dropped 5 bases and J dropped 4 bases, with 14 bases sitting between them. Here the CDR3 DNA reads TGTGCCACCAGTGCGTCCGGGGTCGGGAATCAGCCCCAGCATTTT. Translated, it gives CATSASGVGNQPQHF.

The V call is TRBV6-5, the J call TRBJ2-4; D is possibly TRBD2 (5 bases). Germline V gene lookup returns CDR1 MNHEY and CDR2 SVGAGI. The CDR3 runs 14 residues. The ends were cut back, 6 bases at V and 5 bases at J, with 14 bases in the middle. The CDR3 nucleotides are TGTGCCAGCAGCCCGGTCGGGGTCCAAAACATTCAGTACTTC. It yields the protein CASSPVGVQNIQYF.

This clone was recorded a few times. The rearrangement links TRBV24-1 to TRBJ1-4; no definite D call. CDR1 is KGHDR, CDR2 SFDVKD, per germline. The CDR3 runs to 13 residues. Deletions cut 7 bases from V and 0 bases from J, with 5 bases between. CDR3 sequence (DNA): TGTGCCACCAGCTCTGCAACTAATGAAAAACTGTTTTTT. Its translation is CATSSATNEKLFF.

CDR3 loop: CASSRGSYNEQFF. In DNA, the CDR3 is TGCGCCAGCAGTAGGGGTTCCTACAATGAGCAGTTCTTC. The chain couples TRBV10-1 to TRBJ2-1; possible D gene TRBD1, 5 bases. V lost 5 bases, J lost 1 base, and 6 bases lay in between. Per the germline V gene, CDR1 is WNHNN and CDR2 is SYGVQD (reference sequence). There are 13 residues in the CDR3.

The DNA for the CDR3 is TGTGCCACCGTCAGGGACAGTTATTACGAGCAGTACGTC. This encodes CATVRDSYYEQYV. The gene calls are TRBV6-5 and TRBJ2-7, with TRBD1 matching over 7 bases. Germline V lookup: CDR1 MNHEY, CDR2 SVGAGI. CDR3 size: 13 residues. Losses at the gene ends were 10 bases for V and 4 bases for J; bases not matched to a gene: 10.